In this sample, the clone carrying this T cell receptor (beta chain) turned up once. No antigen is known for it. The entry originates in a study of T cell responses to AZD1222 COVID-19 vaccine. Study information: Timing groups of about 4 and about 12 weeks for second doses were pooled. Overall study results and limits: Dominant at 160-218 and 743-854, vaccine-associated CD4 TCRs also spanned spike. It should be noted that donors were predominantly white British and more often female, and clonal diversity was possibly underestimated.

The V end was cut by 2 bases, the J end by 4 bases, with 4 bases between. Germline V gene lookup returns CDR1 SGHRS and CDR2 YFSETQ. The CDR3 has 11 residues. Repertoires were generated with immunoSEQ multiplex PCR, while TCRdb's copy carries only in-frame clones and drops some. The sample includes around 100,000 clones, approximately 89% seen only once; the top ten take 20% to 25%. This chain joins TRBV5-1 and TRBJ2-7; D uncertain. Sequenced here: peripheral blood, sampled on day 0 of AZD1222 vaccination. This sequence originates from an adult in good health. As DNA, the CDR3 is TGCGCCAGCAGCTTCGATTACGAGCAGTACTTC. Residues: CASSFDYEQYF.